Below, 32 T cell receptor beta chains from the same sample are listed, as sequenced in a study of OX40 agonist ivuxolimab in advanced cancers. The assay was immunoSEQ multiplex PCR, and TCRdb's table has in-frame clones only and misses some. The sample has some 96,000 clones; less than 95% are singletons. Specimen: CD4+ or CD8+ T cells sorted from blood, collected in a trial of the OX40 agonist ivuxolimab. All receptors come from an adult with an advanced solid tumor such as melanoma, head and neck, liver or kidney cancer.

This rearrangement joins TRBV5-1 to TRBJ1-2; D is uncertain. Trimming stripped 4 bases from V and 6 bases from J, with 28 bases between. CDR1 is SGHRS, CDR2 YFSETQ, per germline. The CDR3 sequence is 18 residues long. CDR3 protein: CASSPLTLQPPTENGYTF. CDR3 DNA sequence: TGCGCCAGCAGCCCCCTTACCCTACAGCCCCCCACCGAGAATGGCTACACCTTC.

The chain uses TRBV2 and TRBJ1-1; TRBD1 might be the D (6 bases). The germline V gene has CDR1 SNHLY and CDR2 FYNNEI. This CDR3 contains 14 residues. Trimming left V 8 bases short and J 8 bases short, with 21 bases between. The CDR3 is CASVYRASRQEAFF. In DNA form, the CDR3 reads TGTGCCAGCGTCTACAGGGCTTCCCGCCAGGAAGCTTTCTTT.

The chain recombines TRBV19 with TRBJ2-3, with D possibly TRBD1 on 5 matching bases. This CDR3 comprises 14 residues. Germline-derived CDR1 and CDR2 are LNHDA and SQIVND (reference sequence). Deletions cut 6 bases from V and 2 bases from J, with 12 bases between. CDR3 coding DNA: TGTGCCAGTAGCAGGGCGGTAACCACAGATACGCAGTATTTT. Protein product: CASSRAVTTDTQYF.

The chain combines TRBV7-9 with TRBJ2-2; the D gene is possibly TRBD1 (6 bases). With 5 bases removed from V and 5 bases from J, the gap between germline ends came to 15 bases. This CDR3 is built from 15 residues. Germline CDR1 SEHNR, CDR2 FQNEAQ (reference sequence). CDR3 sequence (DNA): TGTGCCAGCAGCAGGCTACAGGGACGAACCGGGGAGCTGTTTTTT. Translating it yields CASSRLQGRTGELFF. Filled out from reference TRBV7-9 and TRBJ2-2, the complete variable domain reads DTGVSQNPRHKITKRGQNVTFRCDPISEHNRLYWYRQTLGQGPEFLTYFQNEAQLEKSRLLSDRFSAERPKGSFSTLEIQRTEQGDSAMYLCASSRLQGRTGELFFGEGSRLTVL.

The chain uses TRBV4-2 and TRBJ2-7; no clear D. The CDR3 has 12 residues. V lost 5 bases and J lost 4, with 9 bases in between. Germline assignment: CDR1 LGHNA and CDR2 YNFKEQ. CDR3 DNA sequence: TGTGCCAGCAGCTTCGATCTGTACGAGCAGTACTTC. Translation: CASSFDLYEQYF.

The chain is built from TRBV5-1 and TRBJ1-5, with D tentatively TRBD1 (5 bases). V lost 1 base and J lost 4, with 9 bases in between. Germline V lookup: CDR1 SGHRS, CDR2 YFSETQ. This CDR3 has 14 amino acids. This CDR3 reads CASSLIGGNQPQHF. In nucleotides, the CDR3 is TGCGCCAGCAGCTTGATTGGGGGGAATCAGCCCCAGCATTTT.

The chain has TRBV28 and TRBJ2-7, with 8 bases lining up with TRBD2. Trimming took 5 bases from V and 2 from J; bases not matched to a gene: 8. The germline CDR1 and CDR2 sequences are MDHEN and SYDVKM. CDR3 size: 15 residues. CDR3 sequence (DNA): TGTGCCAGCAGTATAGCGGGGCCCCGAACCTACGAGCAGTACTTC. Translation: CASSIAGPRTYEQYF.

The count of this clone is one. V and J are TRBV9 and TRBJ2-1, with D unclear. Germline-derived CDR1 and CDR2 are SGDLS and YYNGEE. V was pared by 0 bases and J by 7 bases, with 11 bases between. This CDR3 spans 14 amino acids. CDR3 nucleotide sequence: TGTGCCAGCAGCGTAGAGGCAAAGTCGAATGAGCAGTTCTTC. It encodes CASSVEAKSNEQFF.

The V and J genes are TRBV5-6 and TRBJ2-1; a possible D gene is TRBD2 (6 bases). V was trimmed by 4 bases and J by 3 bases, leaving 14 bases between them. Germline CDR1 SGHDT, CDR2 YYEEEE. The CDR3 totals 15 residues. CDR3 loop: CASSAWGLDYNEQFF. The CDR3 coding sequence is TGTGCCAGCAGCGCCTGGGGACTGGACTACAATGAGCAGTTCTTC.

The CDR3 DNA reads TGTGCCAGCAGGTTTAGCGGGCTCAGGACAGATACGCAGTATTTT. Residues: CASRFSGLRTDTQYF. The chain joins TRBV6-5 to TRBJ2-3, with 7 positions matching TRBD2. Germline loops: CDR1 MNHEY, CDR2 SVGAGI. The CDR3 sequence is 15 residues long. Unmatched junction bases numbered 9, after V lost 6 bases and J lost 3 bases.

The chain is built from TRBV13 and TRBJ2-7, with 7 bases lining up with TRBD1. Trimming removed 5 bases from V and 3 bases from J; junction bases left unmatched: 7. The CDR3 loop spans 14 amino acids. CDR1 is PRHDT and CDR2 is FYEKMQ in the germline V gene (reference sequence). This CDR3 reads CASSPRGRYYEQYF. The DNA of the CDR3 is TGTGCCAGCAGCCCGAGGGGGCGTTACTACGAGCAGTACTTC. The full variable domain, its missing parts supplied by reference TRBV13 and TRBJ2-7, is AAGVIQSPRHLIKEKRETATLKCYPIPRHDTVYWYQQGPGQDPQFLISFYEKMQSDKGSIPDRFSAQQFSDYHSELNMSSLELGDSALYFCASSPRGRYYEQYFGPGTRLTVT.

The rearrangement uses TRBV27 and TRBJ1-1; a weak D match, TRBD1 (6 bases). The CDR3 is 15 amino acids. Trimming cost V 4 bases and J 2 bases, with 14 bases left between them. Germline-derived CDR1 and CDR2 are MNHEY and SMNVEV (reference sequence). DNA of the CDR3: TGTGCCAGCAGTTCCTACAGGGAGGGTAACACTGAAGCTTTCTTT. This codes for CASSSYREGNTEAFF.

The CDR3, as DNA: TGTGCCAGCAGCTACCTAACCGGGGAGCTGTTTTTT. Translated, it gives CASSYLTGELFF. The chain recombines TRBV7-9 with TRBJ2-2; D gene ambiguous. CDR1 and CDR2 from the germline V gene are SEHNR and FQNEAQ (reference sequence). V was pared by 4 bases and J by 5 bases, with 5 bases between. The CDR3 runs 12 residues.

This chain connects TRBV9 to TRBJ2-7, with D perhaps TRBD1 or TRBD2 (5 bases each). CDR1 is SGDLS and CDR2 is YYNGEE in the germline V gene. This CDR3 is 13 amino acids long. V gave up 4 bases and J gave up 3 bases, with 11 bases separating them. As DNA, the CDR3 is TGTGCCAGCAGCACCGGGGCCCACTACGAGCAGTACTTC. Its translation is CASSTGAHYEQYF.

The chain joins TRBV28 to TRBJ2-7; 9 nucleotides agree with TRBD2. This CDR3 spans 18 amino acids. Germline CDR1 and CDR2: MDHEN and SYDVKM. J was trimmed by 5 bases and V by 6 bases; bases with no gene match: 20. The CDR3 is CASRPRRGSAGGPDEQYF. CDR3 nucleotides: TGTGCCAGCAGACCAAGGCGGGGTTCTGCGGGAGGGCCTGACGAGCAGTACTTC. The variable domain in full, completed from reference TRBV28 and TRBJ2-7, reads DVKVTQSSRYLVKRTGEKVFLECVQDMDHENMFWYRQDPGLGLRLIYFSYDVKMKEKGDIPEGYSVSREKKERFSLILESASTNQTSMYLCASRPRRGSAGGPDEQYFGPGTRLTVT.

The chain is built from TRBV11-1 and TRBJ1-1; D is ambiguous. In germline, CDR1 is SGHAT, CDR2 FQDESV (reference sequence). This CDR3 is built from 15 residues. Trimming stripped 7 bases from V and 5 bases from J, with 20 bases between. The DNA for the CDR3 is TGTGCCAGCACCCATCGTCGGGCCCCGGGAACTGAAGCTTTCTTT. Its protein product is CASTHRRAPGTEAFF.

The DNA for the CDR3 is TGTGCCAGCAGAACAGCGGGGAGCTCCTACGAGCAGTACTTC. Amino acids: CASRTAGSSYEQYF. V is TRBV27 and J is TRBJ2-7; the match to TRBD2 covers 7 bases. After removal of 6 bases from V and 0 bases from J, the junction contained 5 bases not matched to a gene. The germline CDR1 and CDR2 sequences are MNHEY and SMNVEV (reference sequence). The CDR3 covers 14 residues.

J is TRBJ1-5 and V is TRBV2; D is uncertain. V lost 10 bases to trimming and J lost 1 base, with 11 bases between them. The CDR3 loop spans 13 amino acids. Looked up from germline, CDR1 is SNHLY and CDR2 is FYNNEI. DNA of the CDR3: TGTGCCACCCAGATAGACAGCAATCAGCCCCAGCATTTT. Protein product: CATQIDSNQPQHF.

The J gene is TRBJ2-6, the V gene TRBV11-2; D gene unclear. Trimming left V 4 bases short and J 1 base short, with 8 bases between. In germline, CDR1 is SGHAT, CDR2 FQNNGV. This CDR3 is 15 amino acids long. The CDR3 bases are TGTGCCAGCAGCTCCAGGAGTTCTGGGGCCAACGTCCTGACTTTC. Translating gives CASSSRSSGANVLTF.

V is TRBV4-3 and J is TRBJ1-5; D is unresolved. CDR3 length: 15 amino acids. Germline V lookup: CDR1 LGHNA, CDR2 YSLEER. The V gene lost 0 bases and the J gene lost 6 bases, with 12 bases spanning the gap. In DNA form, the CDR3 reads TGCGCCAGCAGCCAAGATCTGCGGGTGGGTCAGCCCCAGCATTTT. This sequence encodes CASSQDLRVGQPQHF.

The V gene is TRBV4-3, the J gene TRBJ2-1; D may be TRBD2 (5 bases). V gave up 0 bases and J gave up 7 bases, with 13 bases separating them. From germline, CDR1 is LGHNA and CDR2 YSLEER. There are 15 residues in the CDR3. The CDR3 is CASSQETNRVNEQFF. The DNA for the CDR3 is TGCGCCAGCAGCCAAGAGACTAATCGGGTGAATGAGCAGTTCTTC.

This clone was detected only a few times. The rearrangement joins TRBV18 to TRBJ1-3, with D possibly TRBD1 on 5 matching bases. The V gene lost 5 bases and the J gene lost 10 bases, with 9 bases spanning the gap. This CDR3 is built from 11 residues. Germline V gene data show CDR1 as KGHSH and CDR2 as LQKENI. For the CDR3, the DNA is TGTGCCAGCTCAACGGGACGGACCATATATTTT. Its translation: CASSTGRTIYF.

This chain uses TRBV7-3 with TRBJ2-1; 11 bases align to TRBD2. CDR1 and CDR2 from the germline V gene are SGHTA and FQGTGA. Trimming at V came to 5 bases and at J to 4 bases, leaving 4 bases not matched to a gene. The CDR3 consists of 15 residues. The CDR3: CASSQGLAEYNEQFF. The CDR3 DNA reads as TGTGCCAGCAGCCAGGGACTAGCGGAGTACAATGAGCAGTTCTTC. Drawing the rest from reference TRBV7-3 and TRBJ2-1, the complete variable domain is GAGVSQTPSNKVTEKGKYVELRCDPISGHTALYWYRQSLGQGPEFLIYFQGTGAADDSGLPNDRFFAVRPEGSVSTLKIQRTERGDSAVYLCASSQGLAEYNEQFFGPGTRLTVL.

The rearrangement joins TRBV6-1 to TRBJ2-7; possible D gene TRBD1, 6 bases. V was cut by 6 bases and J by 2 bases, with 14 bases left in between. The length of the CDR3 is 14 residues. Germline V gives CDR1 MNHNS, CDR2 SASEGT. In DNA form, the CDR3 reads TGTGCCAGCAGCGCTACAGGGAACCCCTACGAGCAGTACTTC. Translating it yields CASSATGNPYEQYF.

This clone has a single count. V gene TRBV11-2 combines with J gene TRBJ2-1; D ambiguous. The V and J ends lost 3 bases and 8 bases respectively, with 11 bases between them. From germline, CDR1 is SGHAT and CDR2 FQNNGV. The CDR3 is 13 amino acids. CDR3 sequence: CASSLAGTHEQFF. CDR3 in DNA: TGTGCCAGCAGCTTGGCAGGTACGCATGAGCAGTTCTTC.

V and J are TRBV29-1 and TRBJ2-7, with 7 positions matching TRBD1. This CDR3 comprises 12 residues. The ends lost 7 bases at V and 2 bases at J; junction bases unmatched: 5. The V gene's germline CDR1 is SQVTM and CDR2 ANQGSEA. The DNA for the CDR3 is TGCAGCGCCGGGGACAGTCCCTACGAGCAGTACTTC. Translation gives CSAGDSPYEQYF.

This chain joins TRBV4-3 and TRBJ2-7; D may be TRBD1 (6 bases). V lost 0 bases and J 7 bases, leaving 19 bases between the germline ends. The CDR3 runs 16 residues. Looked up from germline, CDR1 is LGHNA and CDR2 is YSLEER. The CDR3 spells CASSQDIGRGSWEQYF. As DNA, the CDR3 is TGCGCCAGCAGCCAAGATATCGGCAGGGGATCGTGGGAGCAGTACTTC.

This chain links TRBV19 with TRBJ2-7; D remains unclear. Trimming took 5 bases from V and 3 from J, leaving 11 bases between them. Per germline, CDR1 LNHDA and CDR2 SQIVND (reference sequence). The CDR3 has 13 residues. DNA of the CDR3: TGTGCCAGTAGTCTAATGCAGTTCTACGAGCAGTACTTC. Translated: CASSLMQFYEQYF. Variable domain in full (rest from reference TRBV19 and TRBJ2-7): DGGITQSPKYLFRKEGQNVTLSCEQNLNHDAMYWYRQDPGQGLRLIYYSQIVNDFQKGDIAEGYSVSREKKESFPLTVTSAQKNPTAFYLCASSLMQFYEQYFGPGTRLTVT.

In its sample, this clone was seen once. The CDR3 loop reads CASRASGTNTGELFF. The CDR3 nucleotides read TGCGCCAGCAGGGCTAGCGGGACGAACACCGGGGAGCTGTTTTTT. The V gene is TRBV10-2, the J gene TRBJ2-2; TRBD2 agrees at 9 bases. The V segment lost 6 bases and the J segment 0 bases; nucleotides outside the gene matches: 2. Germline assignment: CDR1 WSHSY and CDR2 SAAADI. The CDR3 has 15 residues.

The chain recombines TRBV11-2 with TRBJ2-1; TRBD1 matches at 7 bases. Germline-derived CDR1 and CDR2 are SGHAT and FQNNGV. The V gene end was trimmed by 2 bases and the J gene end by 7 bases; junction bases not matched to a gene: 8. The CDR3 consists of 15 residues. For the CDR3, the DNA is TGTGCCAGCAGCTTAACCCGGACAGGTGGGAATGAGCAGTTCTTC. Protein product: CASSLTRTGGNEQFF.

The chain has TRBV28 and TRBJ2-1; D may be TRBD2 (7 bases). Deletions cut 2 bases from V and 9 bases from J, with 17 bases between. The germline V gene encodes CDR1 MDHEN and CDR2 SYDVKM. This CDR3 is built from 15 residues. CDR3 loop: CASSLTGGPSLEQFF. The CDR3 coding sequence is TGTGCCAGCAGTTTAACGGGGGGCCCTTCTCTTGAGCAGTTCTTC.

The V gene is TRBV6-1, the J gene TRBJ2-7, with TRBD1 matching over 7 bases. The CDR3 loop spans 14 amino acids. The V and J ends lost 6 bases and 2 bases, in that order; junction bases with no gene match: 7. Germline values: CDR1 MNHNS, CDR2 SASEGT. The CDR3 protein is CASRGTDPPYEQYF. The CDR3 DNA reads TGTGCCAGCAGAGGGACAGACCCTCCCTACGAGCAGTACTTC.